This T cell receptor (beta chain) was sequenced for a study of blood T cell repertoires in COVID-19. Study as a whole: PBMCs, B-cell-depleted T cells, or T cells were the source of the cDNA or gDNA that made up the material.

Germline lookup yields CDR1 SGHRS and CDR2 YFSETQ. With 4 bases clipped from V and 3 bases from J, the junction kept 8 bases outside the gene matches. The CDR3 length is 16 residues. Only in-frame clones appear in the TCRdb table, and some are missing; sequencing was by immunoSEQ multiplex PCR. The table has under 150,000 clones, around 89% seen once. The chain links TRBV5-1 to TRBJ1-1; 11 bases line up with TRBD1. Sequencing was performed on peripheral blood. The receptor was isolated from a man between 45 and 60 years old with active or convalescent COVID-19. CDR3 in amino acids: CASSPGQGVGDTEAFF. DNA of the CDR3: TGCGCCAGCAGCCCGGGACAGGGGGTAGGCGACACTGAAGCTTTCTTT.